Sequencing of this TCR beta chain was carried out in a study of cytomegalovirus exposure and HLA in healthy donors. Background on the study: Findings of an earlier analysis included roughly 120 million unique TCR beta sequences from 190 million or so T cells. Falling in the Caucasian-associated ancestry cluster were 81% of 350 to 400 genotyped donors.

The V gene's germline CDR1 is SGHTA and CDR2 FQGNSA. The CDR3 loop spans 15 amino acids. Trimming took 2 bases from V and 0 from J, leaving 8 bases between them. The PCR made use of 60 Vbeta and 13 Jbeta primers. Here immunoSEQ multiplex PCR was the method, and the copy in TCRdb shows in-frame clones only, minus some. The table has around 93,000 clones, over 65% seen once. The sample comprised PBMCs. This TCR was sampled from a man in his fifties or sixties in good health and CMV-seronegative. The chain combines TRBV7-2 with TRBJ1-3, with a possible D match to TRBD1 (6 bases). CDR3 in amino acids: CASSLTGTSGNTIYF. CDR3 nucleotide sequence: TGTGCCAGCAGCTTAACAGGGACCTCTGGAAACACCATATATTTT. The variable domain in full, with the rest retrieved from reference TRBV7-2 and TRBJ1-3, is GAGVSQSPSNKVTEKGKDVELRCDPISGHTALYWYRQSLGQGLEFLIYFQGNSAPDKSGLPSDRFSAERTGGSVSTLTIQRTQQEDSAVYLCASSLTGTSGNTIYFGEGSWLTVV.